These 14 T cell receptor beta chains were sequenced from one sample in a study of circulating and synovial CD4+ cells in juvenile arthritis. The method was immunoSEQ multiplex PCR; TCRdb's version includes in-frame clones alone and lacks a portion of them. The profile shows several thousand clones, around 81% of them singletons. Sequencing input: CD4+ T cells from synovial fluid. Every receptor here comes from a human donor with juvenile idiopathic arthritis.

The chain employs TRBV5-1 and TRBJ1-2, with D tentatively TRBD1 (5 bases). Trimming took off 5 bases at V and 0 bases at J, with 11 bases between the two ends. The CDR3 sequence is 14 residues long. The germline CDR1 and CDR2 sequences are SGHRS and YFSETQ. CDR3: CASSTGVPNYGYTF. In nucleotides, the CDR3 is TGCGCCAGCAGTACGGGGGTCCCTAACTATGGCTACACCTTC.

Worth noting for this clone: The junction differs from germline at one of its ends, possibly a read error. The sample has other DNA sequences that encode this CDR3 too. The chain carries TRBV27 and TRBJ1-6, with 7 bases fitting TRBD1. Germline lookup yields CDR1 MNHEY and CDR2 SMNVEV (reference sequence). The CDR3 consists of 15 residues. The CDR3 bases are TGTGCCAGCAGTTCGACAGGGAATAGGAATTCCCCCCTCCACTTT. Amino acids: CASSSTGNRNSPLHF.

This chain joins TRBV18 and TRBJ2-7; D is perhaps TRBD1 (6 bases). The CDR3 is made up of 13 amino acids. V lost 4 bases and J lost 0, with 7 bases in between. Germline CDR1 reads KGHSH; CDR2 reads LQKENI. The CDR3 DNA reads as TGTGCCAGCTCACGGGACAACTCCTACGAGCAGTACTTC. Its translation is CASSRDNSYEQYF.

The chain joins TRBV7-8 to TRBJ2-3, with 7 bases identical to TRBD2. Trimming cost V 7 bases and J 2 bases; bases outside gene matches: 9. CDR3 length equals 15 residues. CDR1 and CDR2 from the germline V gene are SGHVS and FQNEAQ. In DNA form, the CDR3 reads TGTGCCAGCAACAAGCGGGGCAATCCCACAGATACGCAGTATTTT. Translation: CASNKRGNPTDTQYF.

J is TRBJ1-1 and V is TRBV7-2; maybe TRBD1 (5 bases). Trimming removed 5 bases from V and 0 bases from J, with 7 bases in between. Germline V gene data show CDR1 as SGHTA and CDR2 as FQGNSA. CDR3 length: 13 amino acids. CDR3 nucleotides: TGTGCCAGCAGCCGCAGGGTGAACACTGAAGCTTTCTTT. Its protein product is CASSRRVNTEAFF.

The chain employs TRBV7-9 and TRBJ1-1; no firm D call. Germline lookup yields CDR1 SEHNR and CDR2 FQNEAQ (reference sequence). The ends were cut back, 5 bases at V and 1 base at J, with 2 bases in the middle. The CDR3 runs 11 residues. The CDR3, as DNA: TGTGCCAGCAGCCAGAACACTGAAGCTTTCTTT. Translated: CASSQNTEAFF.

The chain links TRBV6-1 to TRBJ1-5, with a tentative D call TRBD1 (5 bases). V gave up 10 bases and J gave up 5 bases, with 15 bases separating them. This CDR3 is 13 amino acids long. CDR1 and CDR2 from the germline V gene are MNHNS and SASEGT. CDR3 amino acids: CATIRWGDQPQHF. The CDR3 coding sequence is TGTGCCACCATCAGATGGGGGGATCAGCCCCAGCATTTT.

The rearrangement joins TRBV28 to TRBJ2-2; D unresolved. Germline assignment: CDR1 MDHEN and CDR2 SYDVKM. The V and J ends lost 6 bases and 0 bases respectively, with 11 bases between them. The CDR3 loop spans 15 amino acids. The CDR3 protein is CASRMEFANTGELFF. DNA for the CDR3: TGTGCCAGCAGGATGGAGTTCGCGAACACCGGGGAGCTGTTTTTT. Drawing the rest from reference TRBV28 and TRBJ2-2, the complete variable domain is DVKVTQSSRYLVKRTGEKVFLECVQDMDHENMFWYRQDPGLGLRLIYFSYDVKMKEKGDIPEGYSVSREKKERFSLILESASTNQTSMYLCASRMEFANTGELFFGEGSRLTVL.

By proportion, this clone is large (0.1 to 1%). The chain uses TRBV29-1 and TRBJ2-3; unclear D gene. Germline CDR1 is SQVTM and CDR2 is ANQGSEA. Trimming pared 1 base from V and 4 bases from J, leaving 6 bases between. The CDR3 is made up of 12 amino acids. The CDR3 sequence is CSVEGLADTQYF. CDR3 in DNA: TGCAGCGTTGAAGGGCTAGCAGATACGCAGTATTTT.

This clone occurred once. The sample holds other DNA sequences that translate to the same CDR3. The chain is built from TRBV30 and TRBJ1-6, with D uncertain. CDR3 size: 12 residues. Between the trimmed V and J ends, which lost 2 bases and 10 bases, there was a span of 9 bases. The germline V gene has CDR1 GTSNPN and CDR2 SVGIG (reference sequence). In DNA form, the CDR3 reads TGTGCCTGGAGTCTGTGGGAGTCACCCCTCCACTTT. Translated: CAWSLWESPLHF.

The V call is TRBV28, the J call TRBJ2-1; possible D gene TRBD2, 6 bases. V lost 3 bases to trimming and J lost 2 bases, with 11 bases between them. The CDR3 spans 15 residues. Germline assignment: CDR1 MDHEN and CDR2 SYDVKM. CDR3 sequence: CASSFAGLTYNEQFF. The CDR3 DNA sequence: TGTGCCAGCAGTTTTGCTGGACTAACCTACAATGAGCAGTTCTTC.

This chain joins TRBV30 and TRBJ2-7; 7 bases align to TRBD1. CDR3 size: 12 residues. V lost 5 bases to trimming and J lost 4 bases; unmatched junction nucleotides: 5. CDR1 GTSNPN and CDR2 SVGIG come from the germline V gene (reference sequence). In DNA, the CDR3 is TGTGCCTGGGGGGACAGTGTGTACGAGCAGTACTTC. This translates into CAWGDSVYEQYF. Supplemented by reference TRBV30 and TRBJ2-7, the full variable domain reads SQTIHQWPATLVQPVGSPLSLECTVEGTSNPNLYWYRQAAGRGLQLLFYSVGIGQISSEVPQNLSASRPQDRQFILSSKKLLLSDSGFYLCAWGDSVYEQYFGPGTRLTVT.

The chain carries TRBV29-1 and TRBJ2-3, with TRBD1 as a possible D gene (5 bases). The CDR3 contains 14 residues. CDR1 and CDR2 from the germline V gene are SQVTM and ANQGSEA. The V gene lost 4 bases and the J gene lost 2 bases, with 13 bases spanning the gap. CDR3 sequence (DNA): TGCAGCGTTGGGAGCAGGGTAAACACAGATACGCAGTATTTT. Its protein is CSVGSRVNTDTQYF.

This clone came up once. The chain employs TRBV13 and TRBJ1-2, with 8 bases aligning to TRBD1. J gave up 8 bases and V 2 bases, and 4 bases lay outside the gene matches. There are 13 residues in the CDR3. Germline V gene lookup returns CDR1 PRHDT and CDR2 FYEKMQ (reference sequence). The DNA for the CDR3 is TGTGCCAGCAGCTTACGGACAGGGCAGGGCTACACCTTC. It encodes CASSLRTGQGYTF.